One sample yielded the 13 T cell receptor beta chains listed below, sequenced in a study of a mutant IDH1 vaccine in newly diagnosed glioma (dated by TCRdb to about 2021). The library was prepared using the immunoSEQ multiplex PCR assay. What TCRdb holds here is the immuneACCESS table cut down to in-frame rearrangements. Part of the clones is not present; checked against another copy, under half of the missing clones reflect an unresolved V gene, and the others are unexplained. Present in this sample are around 65,000 clones, over 70% of which were seen just once. The top ten hold over 4.5% of the sample. These TCRs' antigens remain unknown. Explained via the paper, the time point label denotes: week 11, during vaccination. A 20-mer mutant IDH1 peptide at 300 micrograms in Montanide made up each vaccine dose, which was injected subcutaneously together with topical imiquimod. The material was PBMCs, obtained from a glioma patient whose treatment included an IDH1 peptide vaccine. These receptors were collected from a man aged 50 or older with glioma.

This clone was counted between two and nine times. The V call is TRBV28, the J call TRBJ1-1, with D unresolved. V was trimmed by 2 bases and J by 2 bases, leaving 6 bases between them. The CDR3 covers 13 residues. Per the germline V gene, CDR1 is MDHEN and CDR2 is SYDVKM. CDR3 sequence: CASSLTRNTEAFF. CDR3 DNA sequence: TGTGCCAGCAGTTTAACTAGAAACACTGAAGCTTTCTTT.

The chain uses TRBV19 and TRBJ2-2; the D call may be TRBD1 or TRBD2 (5 bases each). Germline CDR1 LNHDA, CDR2 SQIVND (reference sequence). V was cut by 6 bases and J by 9 bases, with 14 bases left in between. The CDR3 runs 13 residues. DNA for the CDR3: TGTGCCAGTAGCAAGGACTGGGACCGGGAGCTGTTTTTT. Translation: CASSKDWDRELFF. Looking up the rest from reference TRBV19 and TRBJ2-2 gives the full variable domain: DGGITQSPKYLFRKEGQNVTLSCEQNLNHDAMYWYRQDPGQGLRLIYYSQIVNDFQKGDIAEGYSVSREKKESFPLTVTSAQKNPTAFYLCASSKDWDRELFFGEGSRLTVL.

This chain joins TRBV6-1 and TRBJ1-5, with a tentative D call TRBD1 (5 bases). This CDR3 has 14 residues. Germline assignment: CDR1 MNHNS and CDR2 SASEGT. V lost 8 bases, J lost 0 bases, and 11 bases lay in between. CDR3 sequence reads: CASWGRHSNQPQHF. The CDR3 DNA reads TGTGCCAGCTGGGGACGCCATAGCAATCAGCCCCAGCATTTT.

J is TRBJ2-7 and V is TRBV5-6, with D maybe TRBD2 (7 bases). The CDR3 covers 14 residues. Trimming shortened V by 4 bases and J by 3 bases, and 14 bases separated the two germline ends. Germline loops: CDR1 SGHDT, CDR2 YYEEEE. CDR3 amino acids: CASSGGGPVYEQYF. DNA of the CDR3: TGTGCCAGCAGCGGGGGGGGGCCCGTCTACGAGCAGTACTTC.

This clone was counted a single time. The J gene is TRBJ1-6, the V gene TRBV30; D possibly corresponds to TRBD1 (5 bases). This CDR3 contains 15 residues. Trimming cost V 0 bases and J 9 bases, with 15 bases left between them. The germline V gene encodes CDR1 GTSNPN and CDR2 SVGIG (reference sequence). The CDR3 DNA reads TGTGCCTGGAGTGTGAGACAGACAGTGGGTTCACCCCTCCACTTT. This translates into CAWSVRQTVGSPLHF.

Here the CDR3 DNA reads TGTGCCAGTAGTCCCTGGGGGACAACTAACCCCAGGAAAGAGACCCAGTACTTC. This translates into CASSPWGTTNPRKETQYF. The chain is built from TRBV19 and TRBJ2-5, with D possibly matching TRBD1 (6 bases). Germline V lookup: CDR1 LNHDA, CDR2 SQIVND (reference sequence). CDR3 length: 18 amino acids. With 5 bases removed from V and 3 bases from J, the gap between germline ends came to 25 bases.

The chain employs TRBV7-2 and TRBJ1-2, with D unclear. There are 14 residues in the CDR3. Trimming cost V 3 bases and J 6 bases, with 14 bases left between them. Germline V gives CDR1 SGHTA, CDR2 FQGNSA. CDR3 in DNA: TGTGCCAGCAGCTTGACGCAGCTGGTAGATGGCTACACCTTC. Translation: CASSLTQLVDGYTF.

This chain uses TRBV7-6 with TRBJ2-2, with unresolved D. The CDR3 extends over 14 amino acids. Germline V CDR1 and CDR2: SGHVS, FNYEAQ. Trimming removed 5 bases from V and 3 bases from J, with 10 bases in between. CDR3: CASSRPIDTGELFF. Here the CDR3 DNA reads TGTGCCAGCAGCCGACCAATAGACACCGGGGAGCTGTTTTTT.

The chain is built from TRBV11-2 and TRBJ2-6; D might be TRBD2 (5 bases). Germline loops: CDR1 SGHAT, CDR2 FQNNGV. V shed 3 bases and J shed 1 base, with 13 bases lying between them. The CDR3 length is 17 residues. CDR3 protein: CASSLAGIWSGANVLTF. The DNA for the CDR3 is TGTGCCAGCAGCTTGGCCGGGATCTGGTCTGGGGCCAACGTCCTGACTTTC.

The chain links TRBV5-5 to TRBJ1-2; maybe TRBD1 (5 bases). V lost 0 bases to trimming and J lost 0 bases, with 12 bases between them. CDR1 and CDR2 (germline): SGHKS, YYEKEE (reference sequence). This CDR3 has 16 residues. CDR3 in amino acids: CASSLARDLANYGYTF. CDR3 nucleotide sequence: TGTGCCAGCAGCTTGGCCAGGGACTTAGCTAACTATGGCTACACCTTC. Variable domain in full (rest from reference TRBV5-5 and TRBJ1-2): DAGVTQSPTHLIKTRGQQVTLRCSPISGHKSVSWYQQVLGQGPQFIFQYYEKEERGRGNFPDRFSARQFPNYSSELNVNALLLGDSALYLCASSLARDLANYGYTFGSGTRLTVV.

The V and J genes are TRBV28 and TRBJ2-3; 9 bases fit TRBD2. The CDR3 is made up of 16 amino acids. Trimming at V came to 5 bases and at J to 4 bases, leaving 10 bases not matched to a gene. Germline V gene data show CDR1 as MDHEN and CDR2 as SYDVKM. Here the CDR3 DNA reads TGTGCCAGCAGTGCTCCGCGGGAGGGCCCGGCAGATACGCAGTATTTT. It codes for CASSAPREGPADTQYF. Based on the CDR3 plus reference TRBV28 and TRBJ2-3, the full variable domain is DVKVTQSSRYLVKRTGEKVFLECVQDMDHENMFWYRQDPGLGLRLIYFSYDVKMKEKGDIPEGYSVSREKKERFSLILESASTNQTSMYLCASSAPREGPADTQYFGPGTRLTVL.

In regard to this clone: The sample has other DNA sequences that encode this CDR3 too. The J gene is TRBJ1-1, the V gene TRBV15, with D possibly being TRBD1 (5 bases). Germline loops: CDR1 LNHNV, CDR2 YYDKDF (reference sequence). The V gene lost 0 bases and the J gene lost 0 bases, with 8 bases spanning the gap. CDR3 length: 15 residues. CDR3 amino acids: CATSREKGVNTEAFF. The DNA for the CDR3 is TGTGCCACCAGCAGAGAAAAAGGGGTGAACACTGAAGCTTTCTTT.

The rearrangement uses TRBV5-1 and TRBJ2-3, with D unresolved. This CDR3 has 15 residues. Trimming shortened V by 0 bases and J by 1 base, and 9 bases separated the two germline ends. CDR1 is SGHRS, CDR2 YFSETQ, per germline. CDR3 nucleotide sequence: TGCGCCAGCAGCTTGGTGTCCAGTGGCACAGATACGCAGTATTTT. Residues: CASSLVSSGTDTQYF.